This entry is about one T cell receptor (beta chain). No antigen is known for it. The entry originates in a study of T cells in Graves' hyperthyroidism and ophthalmopathy. Whole-study findings and limits: Model output signaled ophthalmopathy a median about 6.3 months ahead of onset.

Stable hyperthyroidism: no ophthalmopathy progression over 18 months of follow-up. Hyperthyroidism, newly diagnosed and lasting under 2 months, affected patients aged 18 to 65. Amplification targeted TCR beta CDR3 regions from RNA transcripts. TCR CDR3 underwent first-round RT-PCR with the HTBI primer set. A single record per CDR3 protein comes from TCRdb applying MiXCR to the multiplex PCR reads. The sample has under 650,000 distinct CDR3 sequences, 15% to 20% seen once. The CDR3 length is 16 residues. Germline V lookup: CDR1 MDHEN, CDR2 SYDVKM. V was shortened by 7 bases and J by 2 bases, with 21 bases between the two germline ends.

This receptor was obtained from a woman in her 30s with Graves' hyperthyroidism. The rearrangement links TRBV28 to TRBJ2-7, with a weak D call TRBD1 (6 bases). The sequenced material came from blood. This CDR3 is CASNPGRGHFPYEQYF. CDR3 in DNA: TGTGCCAGCAATCCGGGCCGGGGACATTTCCCCTACGAGCAGTACTTC.